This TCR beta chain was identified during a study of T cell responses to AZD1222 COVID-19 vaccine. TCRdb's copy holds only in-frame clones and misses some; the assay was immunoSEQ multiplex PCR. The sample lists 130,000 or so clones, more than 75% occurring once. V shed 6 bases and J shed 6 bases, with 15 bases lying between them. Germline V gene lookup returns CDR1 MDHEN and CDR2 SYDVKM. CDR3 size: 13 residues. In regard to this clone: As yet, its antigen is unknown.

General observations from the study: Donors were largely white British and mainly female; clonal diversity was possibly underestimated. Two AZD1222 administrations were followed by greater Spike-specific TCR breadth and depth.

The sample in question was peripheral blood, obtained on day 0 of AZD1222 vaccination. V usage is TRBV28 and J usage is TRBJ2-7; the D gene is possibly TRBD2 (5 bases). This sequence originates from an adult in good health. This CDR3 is CASRRTGRGEQYF. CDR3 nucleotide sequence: TGTGCCAGCAGACGGACGGGCCGGGGCGAGCAGTACTTC.